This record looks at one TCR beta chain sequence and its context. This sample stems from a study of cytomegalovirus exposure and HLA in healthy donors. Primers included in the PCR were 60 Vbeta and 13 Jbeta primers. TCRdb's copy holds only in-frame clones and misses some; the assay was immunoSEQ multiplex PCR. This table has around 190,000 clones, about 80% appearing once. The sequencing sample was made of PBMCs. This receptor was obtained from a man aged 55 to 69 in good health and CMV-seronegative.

The CDR3 DNA reads TGCGCCAGCAGCTTGGCCCCGGGGGCCGGGGAGCTGTTTTTT. This translates into CASSLAPGAGELFF. The V and J genes are TRBV5-1 and TRBJ2-2, with a possible D match to TRBD2 (6 bases). Trimming pared 0 bases from V and 6 bases from J, leaving 9 bases between. Germline V gene sequence: CDR1 SGHRS, CDR2 YFSETQ. The CDR3 length is 14 residues.